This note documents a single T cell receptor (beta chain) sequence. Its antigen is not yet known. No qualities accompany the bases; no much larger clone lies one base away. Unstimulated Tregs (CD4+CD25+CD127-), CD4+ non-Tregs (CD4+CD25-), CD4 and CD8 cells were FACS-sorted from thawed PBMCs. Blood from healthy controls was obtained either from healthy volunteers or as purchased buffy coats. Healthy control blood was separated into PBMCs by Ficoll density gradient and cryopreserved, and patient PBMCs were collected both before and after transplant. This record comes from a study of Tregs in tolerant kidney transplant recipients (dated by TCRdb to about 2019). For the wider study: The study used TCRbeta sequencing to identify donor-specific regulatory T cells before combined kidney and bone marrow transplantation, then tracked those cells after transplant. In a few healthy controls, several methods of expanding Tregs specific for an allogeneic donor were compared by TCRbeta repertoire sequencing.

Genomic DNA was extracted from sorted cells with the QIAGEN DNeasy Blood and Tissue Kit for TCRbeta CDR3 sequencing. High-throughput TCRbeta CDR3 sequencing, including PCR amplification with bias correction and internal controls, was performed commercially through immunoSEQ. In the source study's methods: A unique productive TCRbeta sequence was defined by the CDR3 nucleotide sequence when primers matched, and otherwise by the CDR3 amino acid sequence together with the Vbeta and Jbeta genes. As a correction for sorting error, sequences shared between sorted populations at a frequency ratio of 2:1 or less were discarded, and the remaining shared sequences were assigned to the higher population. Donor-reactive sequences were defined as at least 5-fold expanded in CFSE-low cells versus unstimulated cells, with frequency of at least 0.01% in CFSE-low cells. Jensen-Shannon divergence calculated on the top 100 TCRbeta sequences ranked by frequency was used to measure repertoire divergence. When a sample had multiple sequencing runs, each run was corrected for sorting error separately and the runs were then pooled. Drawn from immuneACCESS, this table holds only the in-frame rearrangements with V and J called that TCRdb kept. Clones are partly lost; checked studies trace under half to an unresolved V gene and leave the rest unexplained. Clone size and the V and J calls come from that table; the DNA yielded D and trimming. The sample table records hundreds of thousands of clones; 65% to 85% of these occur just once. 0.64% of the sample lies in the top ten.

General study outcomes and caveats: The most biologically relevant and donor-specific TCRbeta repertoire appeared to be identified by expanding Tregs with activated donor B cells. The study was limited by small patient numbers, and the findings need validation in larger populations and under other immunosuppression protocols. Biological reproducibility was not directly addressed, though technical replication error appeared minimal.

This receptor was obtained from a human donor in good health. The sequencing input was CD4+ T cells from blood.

Here the CDR3 is given as CASSQANKNTEAFF. The sequenced DNA is TGTGCCAGCAGCCAGGCAAACAAGAACACTGAAGCTTTCTTT. The chain uses TRBV4-2 and TRBJ1-1; the D gene cannot be resolved reliably. Relative to germline, V is 3 bases shorter and J is 1 base shorter, with 9 bases between their ends. The CDR3 spans 14 residues, from the cysteine through the phenylalanine. Only the CDR3 DNA stays, 42 bases, in frame from base 1. CDR1 and CDR2 are read off the germline V gene as LGHNA and YNFKEQ.